This is a list of T cell receptor beta chains from one sample in a study of CD8 T cells in Susac syndrome. From the immunoSEQ multiplex PCR reads, TCRdb called clonotypes with MiXCR, one entry per CDR3 protein. Among 210,000 or so distinct CDR3 sequences listed, over 90% were seen once. The sequencing sample was made of CD4+ T cells from PBMCs. These receptors were taken from a human donor with Susac syndrome. The CDR3 runs from the conserved cysteine through the conserved F or W. A D gene is named only where the DNA matches it firmly. Only some rows state a clone size, as once, few, many or a class for expanded clones.

TRBJ1-4	TRBV5-6	TRBD1	-	CASSLVQGAINEKLFF	TGTGCCAGCAGCTTGGTGCAGGGGGCGATTAATGAAAAACTGTTTTTT
TRBJ2-5	TRBV4-2	-	-	CASSQGDAGAEETQYF	TGTGCCAGCAGCCAAGGGGACGCGGGGGCGGAGGAGACCCAGTACTTC
TRBJ1-2	TRBV28	TRBD1	-	CASVLRGRNSDREGNYGYTF	TGTGCCAGCGTTTTACGGGGCCGGAATTCGGACAGGGAGGGGAACTATGGCTACACCTTC
TRBJ2-5	TRBV6-5	-	-	CASSYSGPGETQYF	TGTGCCAGCAGTTACTCCGGTCCGGGGGAGACCCAGTACTTC
TRBJ1-1	TRBV6-5	-	-	CASSRNGFMNTEAFF	TGTGCCAGCAGCCGAAACGGGTTCATGAACACTGAAGCTTTCTTT
TRBJ2-6	TRBV30	-	-	CAWRGLGANVLTF	TGTGCCTGGAGGGGGCTCGGGGCCAACGTCCTGACTTTC
TRBJ1-2	TRBV14	TRBD1	-	CASSQWGDRNVFGYTF	TGTGCCAGCAGCCAATGGGGGGACAGGAACGTTTTTGGCTACACCTTC
TRBJ2-3	TRBV11-2	-	-	CASSLLLADTDTQYF	TGTGCCAGCAGCTTATTACTAGCCGACACAGATACGCAGTATTTT
TRBJ2-3	TRBV9	-	-	CASSPGGHSTDTQYF	TGTGCCAGCAGCCCTGGGGGCCATAGCACAGATACGCAGTATTTT
TRBJ1-1	TRBV29-1	-	-	CSLSFRDIGTEAFF	TGCAGCTTATCATTTCGGGACATCGGCACTGAAGCTTTCTTT
TRBJ1-2	TRBV29-1	-	-	CSVAQGDYGYTF	TGCAGCGTTGCTCAGGGAGACTATGGCTACACCTTC
TRBJ1-1	TRBV20-1	-	few	CSARDLGAFF	TGCAGTGCTAGAGATCTGGGGGCTTTCTTT
TRBJ2-3	TRBV20-1	-	-	CSARDPRGGTDTQYF	TGCAGTGCTAGAGATCCACGCGGGGGCACAGATACGCAGTATTTT
TRBJ2-7	TRBV7-2	TRBD2	-	CASSLESAGGQYEQYF	TGTGCCAGCAGCTTAGAGTCGGCGGGGGGGCAGTACGAGCAGTACTTC
TRBJ2-5	TRBV3-1	TRBD2	-	CASSHPTRGGQETQYF	TGTGCCAGCAGCCACCCCACGCGGGGAGGGCAAGAGACCCAGTACTTC
TRBJ2-3	TRBV19	-	once	CATQAWGTDTQYF	TGTGCCACCCAAGCATGGGGCACAGATACGCAGTATTTT
TRBJ1-2	TRBV29-1	-	-	CSVDLQGLNYGYTF	TGCAGCGTTGACCTGCAGGGATTAAACTATGGCTACACCTTC
TRBJ2-5	TRBV7-2	-	once	CASSYSSQETQYF	TGTGCCAGCAGCTACAGTTCCCAAGAGACCCAGTACTTC
TRBJ2-1	TRBV5-1	-	-	CASRGSYNEQFF	TGCGCCAGCAGGGGTTCCTACAATGAGCAGTTCTTC
TRBJ2-7	TRBV30	-	once	CAFQPAGLTYEQYF	TGTGCCTTCCAACCAGCCGGGCTAACCTACGAGCAGTACTTC
TRBJ2-3	TRBV30	-	-	CACTPLGGPGTDTQYF	TGTGCCTGCACCCCCCTCGGGGGGCCAGGCACAGATACGCAGTATTTT
TRBJ2-1	TRBV9	-	-	CASSFDWSNEQFF	TGTGCCAGCAGCTTCGACTGGAGCAATGAGCAGTTCTTC
TRBJ2-5	TRBV6-5	-	-	CASSYPRGTQYF	TGTGCCAGCAGTTACCCCCGGGGGACCCAGTACTTC
TRBJ2-3	TRBV6-6	-	-	CASSPKTRTDTQYF	TGTGCCAGCAGCCCCAAGACGCGCACAGATACGCAGTATTTT
TRBJ1-1	TRBV30	-	-	CAWMGARDTEAFF	TGTGCCTGGATGGGTGCGAGGGACACTGAAGCTTTCTTT
TRBJ1-5	TRBV3-1	-	-	CASSRNGQTNQPQHF	TGTGCCAGCAGCCGTAATGGACAAACCAATCAGCCCCAGCATTTT
TRBJ2-7	TRBV14	-	-	CASSFRTGTPYEQYF	TGTGCCAGCAGCTTCCGAACCGGGACACCCTACGAGCAGTACTTC
TRBJ1-5	TRBV30	-	-	CAWRAGAADQPQHF	TGTGCCTGGAGAGCGGGGGCTGCTGATCAGCCCCAGCATTTT
TRBJ1-5	TRBV12-3/TRBV12-4	-	-	CASSPDNRNQPQHF	TGTGCCAGCAGCCCGGACAATCGCAATCAGCCCCAGCATTTT
TRBJ1-4	TRBV20-1	-	-	CSARDGLTNEKLFF	TGCAGTGCTAGAGACGGGTTGACTAATGAAAAACTGTTTTTT
TRBJ1-6	TRBV12-3/TRBV12-4	-	few	CASSLGQQNSPLHF	TGTGCCAGCAGTTTAGGGCAGCAGAATTCACCCCTCCACTTT
TRBJ2-3	TRBV20-1	-	-	CSAETTDTQYF	TGCAGTGCGGAGACGACAGATACGCAGTATTTT
TRBJ2-2	TRBV4-3	-	-	CASSLHPGELFF	TGCGCCAGCAGCCTACACCCCGGGGAGCTGTTTTTT
TRBJ2-6	TRBV30	-	-	CAWWGRRANVLTF	TGTGCCTGGTGGGGGCGGAGGGCCAACGTCCTGACTTTC
TRBJ2-7	TRBV5-4	-	-	CASSLAGAAQYEQYF	TGTGCCAGCAGCTTGGCGGGGGCAGCTCAGTACGAGCAGTACTTC
TRBJ1-6	TRBV20-1	-	-	CSAPFGRPNSPLHF	TGCAGTGCTCCCTTCGGCAGGCCAAATTCACCCCTCCACTTT
TRBJ2-7	TRBV14	-	-	CASSRAVDYEQYF	TGTGCCAGCAGCCGAGCCGTCGACTACGAGCAGTACTTC
TRBJ2-7	TRBV14	-	-	CASSPLGQSYEQYF	TGTGCCAGCAGCCCTCTAGGACAGTCCTACGAGCAGTACTTC
TRBJ1-2	TRBV4-3	TRBD1	-	CASSQDRDRTTANYGYTF	TGCGCCAGCAGCCAAGACCGGGACAGGACAACAGCTAACTATGGCTACACCTTC
TRBJ1-1	TRBV12-3/TRBV12-4	-	-	CASSLGQQEAFF	TGTGCCAGCAGTTTGGGACAACAGGAGGCTTTCTTT
TRBJ2-3	TRBV30	-	-	CAWSVNTPDTQYF	TGTGCCTGGAGTGTAAACACTCCAGATACGCAGTATTTT
TRBJ2-1	TRBV2	TRBD2	-	CASSEAPPGLAIRRQFF	TGTGCCAGCAGTGAAGCCCCCCCGGGACTAGCGATCCGTCGGCAGTTCTTC